This TCR beta chain was sequenced during a study of shared clonotypes between healthy human individuals. As to this clone: Its antigen is currently unknown.

Trimming removed 5 bases from V and 2 bases from J; junction bases left unmatched: 2. Germline CDR1 reads SGHVS; CDR2 reads FNYEAQ. This CDR3 is 13 amino acids long. All of the donors resided in Nashville, Tennessee, and each was a Caucasian adult. Several immunoSEQ 96-well plates shared each subset's DNA, each plate a replicate. Measured with immunoSEQ multiplex PCR; TCRdb has only the in-frame clones, and not every one. The sample lists hundreds of thousands of clones; roughly 80% were seen once. Findings and limits, study-wide: Donor clonotype sharing was expected to depend on sequencing depth.

V and J are TRBV7-6 and TRBJ2-7; 8 nucleotides agree with TRBD2. The receptor was derived from a woman aged 40 to 50 in good health. Some clones in this sample may be carry-over from other donors' samples. Sequencing used PBMCs. In nucleotides, the CDR3 is TGTGCCAGCAGCGCAGCGGGAGCCTACGAGCAGTACTTC. Its translation is CASSAAGAYEQYF.